This T cell receptor beta chain appears in the sequencing data of a study of blood T cell repertoires in COVID-19. Study details: In each case, the material was cDNA or gDNA derived from T cells, B-cell-depleted T cells, or PBMCs.

Germline V gives CDR1 KGHSH, CDR2 LQKENI. Deletions cut 0 bases from V and 1 base from J, with 7 bases between. This CDR3 is built from 15 residues. Assay: immunoSEQ multiplex PCR; the TCRdb copy retains only in-frame clones and omits some. The sample has roughly 180,000 clones, approximately 90% seen once. The source material was peripheral blood. The sequence came from a woman aged 25 to 39 with active or convalescent COVID-19. V gene TRBV18 combines with J gene TRBJ1-5; a possible D gene is TRBD1 (5 bases). CDR3 loop: CASSPPGGSNQPQHF. The CDR3 nucleotides are TGTGCCAGCTCACCACCGGGGGGGAGCAATCAGCCCCAGCATTTT.